Sequencing of this T cell receptor beta chain was carried out in a study of T cell responses to AZD1222 COVID-19 vaccine. General study points: With dominance at 160-218 and 743-854, vaccine-associated CD4 TCRs spanned spike. In a largely white British group with more females than males, clonal diversity was possibly underestimated.

Points on this clone: Its antigen is still unknown.

Sequenced by immunoSEQ multiplex PCR; TCRdb stores in-frame clones only, minus some. The table lists about 140,000 clones, 70% to 90% of them singletons. The CDR3 loop spans 13 amino acids. The sample here was peripheral blood, taken on day 0 of AZD1222 vaccination. The chain joins TRBV21-1 to TRBJ2-1; TRBD2, the D gene given by the table, was not confirmed from the DNA. TRBV21-1 corresponds to a pseudogene. The TCR comes from an adult in good health. The CDR3 DNA is TGTGCCAGCAGCATGGGGGGTCCGGGTGAGCAGTTCTTC. Residues: CASSMGGPGEQFF.